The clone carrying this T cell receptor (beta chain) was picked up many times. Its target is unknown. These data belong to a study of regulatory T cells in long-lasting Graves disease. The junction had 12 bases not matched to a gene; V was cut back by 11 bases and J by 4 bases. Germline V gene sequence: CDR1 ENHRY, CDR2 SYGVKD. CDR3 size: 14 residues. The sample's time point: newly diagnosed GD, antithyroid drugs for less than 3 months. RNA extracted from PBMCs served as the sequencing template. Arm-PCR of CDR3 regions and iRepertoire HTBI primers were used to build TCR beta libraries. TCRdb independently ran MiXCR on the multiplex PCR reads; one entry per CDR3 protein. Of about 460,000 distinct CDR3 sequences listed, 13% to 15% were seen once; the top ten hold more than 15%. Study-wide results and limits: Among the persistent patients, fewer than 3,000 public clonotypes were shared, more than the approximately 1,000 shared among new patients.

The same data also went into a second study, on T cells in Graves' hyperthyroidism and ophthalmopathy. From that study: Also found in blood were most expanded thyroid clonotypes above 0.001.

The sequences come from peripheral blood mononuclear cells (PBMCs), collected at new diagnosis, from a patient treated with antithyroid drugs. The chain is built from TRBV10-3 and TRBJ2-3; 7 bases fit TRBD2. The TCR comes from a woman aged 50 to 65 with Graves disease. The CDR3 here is CAVSLAVMADTQYF. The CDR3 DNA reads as TGTGCCGTCTCTCTAGCGGTTATGGCAGATACGCAGTATTTT.